This T cell receptor beta chain appears in the sequencing data of a study of OX40 agonist ivuxolimab in advanced cancers. In the study overall: Given to patients was ivuxolimab, an agonistic anti-OX40 (CD134) antibody.

This CDR3 comprises 13 residues. Germline values: CDR1 LNHNV, CDR2 YYDKDF (reference sequence). V was shortened by 0 bases and J by 3 bases, with 5 bases between the two germline ends. With respect to this clone: Its target is unknown.

Notes on the study in general: People who partly responded at 0.1-3.0 mg/kg had some of the least clonal expansion seen. CD4+ and CD8+ blood T cells expanded clonally by week 6 at 0.1 to 3.0 mg/kg.

Clones were read by immunoSEQ multiplex PCR, and TCRdb kept only the in-frame ones, dropping some. The table records approximately 88,000 clones, about 88% of them present only once. The sample consisted of CD4+ or CD8+ T cells sorted from blood, taken in a trial of the OX40 agonist ivuxolimab. The clonotype comes from an adult with an advanced solid tumor such as melanoma, head and neck, liver or kidney cancer. The chain employs TRBV15 and TRBJ1-1; the D is unclear. CDR3 DNA: TGTGCCACCAGCAGAGATGCATACACTGAAGCTTTCTTT. It yields the protein CATSRDAYTEAFF.